This T cell receptor (beta chain) was identified in a study of blood T cell repertoires in COVID-19. In the study overall: The United States, Italy and Spain provided the acute and convalescent COVID-19 samples.

Sequencing was performed with immunoSEQ multiplex PCR; in TCRdb, only in-frame clones are kept and a portion is missing. The data hold 130,000 to 150,000 clones, with roughly 81% observed a single time. J gave up 4 bases and V 4 bases, and 10 bases lay outside the gene matches. The CDR3 runs 15 residues. The germline CDR1 and CDR2 sequences are SGHRS and YFSETQ. The TCR was taken from a human donor with acute or convalescent COVID-19. The donor label of this sample is uncertain. Sequenced input: peripheral blood. This chain connects TRBV5-1 to TRBJ1-2, with 7 bases lining up with TRBD1. As DNA, the CDR3 is TGCGCCAGCAGCCCAGGACGGGGACAGAGCTATGGCTACACCTTC. Translating it yields CASSPGRGQSYGYTF.